This T cell receptor beta chain was documented in a study of cytomegalovirus exposure and HLA in healthy donors. Overall study results and limits: As was reported, the classifier diagnosed cytomegalovirus status with high specificity and sensitivity. The study designated roughly 160 TCR beta chains cytomegalovirus-associated.

Separation from the roughly 700-subject first cohort characterized the roughly 110-subject validation cohort, to which the donors belonged. Assay used: immunoSEQ multiplex PCR; TCRdb lists only in-frame clones, some missing. The sample carries roughly 120,000 clones, over 90% recorded once. A remark on this clone: Antigen specificity is unknown.

Sequenced sample: PBMCs. The receptor was derived from a woman in her late teens or twenties in good health and CMV-seronegative.

CDR3 protein: CASSEASGGLTQETQYF. In DNA, the CDR3 is TGTGCCAGCAGTGAGGCTAGCGGGGGGCTAACCCAAGAGACCCAGTACTTC. The chain employs TRBV2 and TRBJ2-5; 11 bases map to TRBD2. The V gene end was trimmed by 3 bases and the J gene end by 1 base; junction bases not matched to a gene: 7. Germline-derived CDR1 and CDR2 are SNHLY and FYNNEI. The CDR3 covers 17 residues.